The 22 T cell receptor beta chains in this list originate from one sample, sequenced in a study of blood T cell repertoires in COVID-19. This table comes from immunoSEQ multiplex PCR, and its TCRdb copy is limited to in-frame clones, with some not included. The sample lists fewer than 250,000 clones, 75% to 85% seen once, with around 5.2% in the top ten. Sequencing used peripheral blood. The receptors stem from a human donor in a cohort sampled during active COVID-19.

This clone showed up just a few times. The rearrangement joins TRBV7-9 to TRBJ1-5, with D uncertain. Between the trimmed V and J ends, which lost 5 bases and 7 bases, there was a span of 21 bases. The CDR3 is 16 amino acids. Germline V CDR1 and CDR2: SEHNR, FQNEAQ (reference sequence). CDR3 coding DNA: TGTGCCAGCAGCCCGGGAGCGCTGGGCGGAAAACAGCCCCAGCATTTT. As protein: CASSPGALGGKQPQHF.

The chain employs TRBV10-3 and TRBJ2-1, with TRBD1 as a possible D gene (6 bases). Deletions cut 0 bases from V and 9 bases from J, with 12 bases between. Per germline, CDR1 ENHRY and CDR2 SYGVKD. The CDR3 length is 14 residues. The CDR3 coding sequence is TGTGCCATCAGTGAGTCAATCAGGGGTAGTGAGCAGTTCTTC. Amino acid sequence: CAISESIRGSEQFF.

The chain links TRBV18 to TRBJ2-3; D perhaps matches TRBD2 (6 bases). V lost 1 base and J lost 3, with 14 bases in between. Germline-derived CDR1 and CDR2 are KGHSH and LQKENI. The CDR3 covers 16 residues. CDR3 protein: CASSPQFGGATDTQYF. CDR3 in DNA: TGTGCCAGCTCACCACAATTCGGGGGAGCGACAGATACGCAGTATTTT. Full variable domain (missing parts from reference TRBV18 and TRBJ2-3): NAGVMQNPRHLVRRRGQEARLRCSPMKGHSHVYWYRQLPEEGLKFMVYLQKENIIDESGMPKERFSAEFPKEGPSILRIQQVVRGDSAAYFCASSPQFGGATDTQYFGPGTRLTVL.

The gene calls are TRBV3-1 (or the pseudogene TRBV3-2) and TRBJ2-1, with TRBD2 matching 9 bases. This CDR3 contains 18 residues. Looked up from germline, CDR1 is LGHDT and CDR2 is YNNKEL (reference sequence). The junction had 8 bases not matched to a gene; V was cut back by 1 base and J by 1 base. The CDR3 reads CASSQAGGSGGSYNEQFF. The CDR3 DNA reads as TGTGCCAGCAGCCAAGCGGGTGGTAGCGGGGGATCCTACAATGAGCAGTTCTTC.

V usage is TRBV2 and J usage is TRBJ1-5, with 11 bases aligning to TRBD1. This CDR3 has 15 residues. Germline CDR1 reads SNHLY; CDR2 reads FYNNEI. V dropped 7 bases and J dropped 7; count of bases not matched to a gene: 9. CDR3 sequence (DNA): TGTGCCAGCAATTCTGGACAGGGGGCCGGCCAGCCCCAGCATTTT. Its protein product is CASNSGQGAGQPQHF.

The V gene is TRBV4-1, the J gene TRBJ2-7; no clear D gene. The V and J ends lost 4 bases and 3 bases respectively, with 13 bases between them. The CDR3 is made up of 14 amino acids. CDR1 is MGHRA, CDR2 YSYEKL, per germline. The CDR3 sequence is CASSREVTLYEQYF. The DNA of the CDR3 is TGCGCCAGCAGCCGCGAGGTTACCCTCTACGAGCAGTACTTC.

The chain has TRBV27 and TRBJ1-5; D unclear. Germline CDR1 is MNHEY and CDR2 is SMNVEV (reference sequence). V was shortened by 2 bases and J by 0 bases, with 5 bases between the two germline ends. This CDR3 is 14 amino acids long. The CDR3 loop reads CASSLQYSNQPQHF. In DNA form, the CDR3 reads TGTGCCAGCAGTTTACAGTATAGCAATCAGCCCCAGCATTTT.

The chain couples TRBV5-4 to TRBJ2-6; D not resolved. This CDR3 spans 17 amino acids. The V end lost 0 bases, the J end lost 0 bases, and 10 bases lay between the germline ends. Per the germline V gene, CDR1 is SGHNT and CDR2 is YYREEE (reference sequence). For the CDR3, the DNA is TGTGCCAGCAGCTTGGGACCGACAATCTCTGGGGCCAACGTCCTGACTTTC. This codes for CASSLGPTISGANVLTF.

This chain links TRBV20-1 with TRBJ2-6; a weak D match, TRBD1 (6 bases). Trimming cost V 3 bases and J 8 bases, with 11 bases left between them. The CDR3 is made up of 13 amino acids. Germline V CDR1 and CDR2: DFQATT, SNEGSKA (reference sequence). This CDR3 is CSASTGYTNVLTF. DNA for the CDR3: TGCAGTGCTAGTACAGGGTATACCAACGTCCTGACTTTC.

This clone has only one observation. The chain joins TRBV28 to TRBJ2-7; the match to TRBD1 covers 8 bases. CDR1 is MDHEN and CDR2 is SYDVKM in the germline V gene. The CDR3 spans 15 residues. With 4 bases clipped from V and 4 bases from J, the junction kept 9 bases outside the gene matches. CDR3 protein: CASSSPGQGWYEQYF. As DNA, the CDR3 is TGTGCCAGCAGTTCCCCCGGACAGGGTTGGTACGAGCAGTACTTC.

In this sample, this clone turned up a few times. The J gene is TRBJ2-7, the V gene TRBV11-2; weak D call: TRBD2 (5 bases). CDR3 length: 15 amino acids. Germline V lookup: CDR1 SGHAT, CDR2 FQNNGV. The V and J ends lost 0 bases and 0 bases respectively, with 9 bases between them. The CDR3 is CASSLDHDYSYEQYF. The CDR3 DNA reads TGTGCCAGCAGCTTAGATCACGACTACTCCTACGAGCAGTACTTC. The whole variable domain, remainder taken from reference TRBV11-2 and TRBJ2-7, is EAGVAQSPRYKIIEKRQSVAFWCNPISGHATLYWYQQILGQGPKLLIQFQNNGVVDDSQLPKDRFSAERLKGVDSTLKIQPAKLEDSAVYLCASSLDHDYSYEQYFGPGTRLTVT.

This chain links TRBV19 with TRBJ2-7; TRBD2 matches 7 bases. After removal of 5 bases from V and 1 base from J, the junction contained 5 bases not matched to a gene. Germline CDR1 is LNHDA and CDR2 is SQIVND (reference sequence). The CDR3 runs to 14 residues. Written as DNA, the CDR3 is TGTGCCAGTAGTCTTGGACTAGATTCCTACGAGCAGTACTTC. This gives the protein CASSLGLDSYEQYF. Using reference TRBV19 and TRBJ2-7 for the parts outside the CDR3, the full variable domain is DGGITQSPKYLFRKEGQNVTLSCEQNLNHDAMYWYRQDPGQGLRLIYYSQIVNDFQKGDIAEGYSVSREKKESFPLTVTSAQKNPTAFYLCASSLGLDSYEQYFGPGTRLTVT.

The J gene is TRBJ2-5, the V gene TRBV19; the match to TRBD1 covers 8 bases. V was pared by 3 bases and J by 6 bases, with 12 bases of the junction left unmatched. Per the germline V gene, CDR1 is LNHDA and CDR2 is SQIVND (reference sequence). The CDR3 loop spans 16 amino acids. CDR3 nucleotide sequence: TGTGCCAGTAGTATGGTAGGCGCAGGGGGCATACAGACCCAGTACTTC. As protein: CASSMVGAGGIQTQYF.

The chain carries TRBV7-9 and TRBJ1-1; maybe TRBD1 (5 bases). Trimming cost V 2 bases and J 5 bases, with 18 bases left between them. This CDR3 comprises 16 residues. Germline V gene data show CDR1 as SEHNR and CDR2 as FQNEAQ (reference sequence). The CDR3 protein is CASSLTGGGERTEAFF. The CDR3 DNA reads TGTGCCAGCAGCTTAACGGGCGGGGGAGAACGAACTGAAGCTTTCTTT. The whole variable domain, filled in from reference TRBV7-9 and TRBJ1-1, reads DTGVSQNPRHKITKRGQNVTFRCDPISEHNRLYWYRQTLGQGPEFLTYFQNEAQLEKSRLLSDRFSAERPKGSFSTLEIQRTEQGDSAMYLCASSLTGGGERTEAFFGQGTRLTVV.

The J gene is TRBJ2-7, the V gene TRBV19; 7 bases fit TRBD1. The CDR3 totals 17 residues. Germline loops: CDR1 LNHDA, CDR2 SQIVND (reference sequence). V lost 4 bases and J lost 0; bases outside the gene matches: 12. The CDR3, as DNA: TGTGCCAGTAGTAGGGGCGCAAGGACAGGCTACTCCTACGAGCAGTACTTC. This codes for CASSRGARTGYSYEQYF.

This clone was seen only a few times. The CDR3 DNA follows: TGTGCCAGCAGTGAAGTCAGGGTCTATGGCTACACCTTC. The encoded protein is CASSEVRVYGYTF. This chain connects TRBV2 to TRBJ1-2, with a weak D call TRBD1 (5 bases). The V end lost 1 base, the J end lost 4 bases, and 7 bases lay between the germline ends. The germline CDR1 and CDR2 sequences are SNHLY and FYNNEI. This CDR3 region has 13 residues.

The chain has TRBV11-2 and TRBJ2-2; D is unclear. The V and J ends lost 0 bases and 5 bases respectively, with 16 bases between them. In germline, CDR1 is SGHAT, CDR2 FQNNGV. The CDR3 runs 17 residues. CDR3 region: CASSLESLFRPTGELFF. Here the CDR3 DNA reads TGTGCCAGCAGCTTAGAATCCCTATTCCGCCCTACCGGGGAGCTGTTTTTT.

V usage is TRBV10-3 and J usage is TRBJ2-2; 8 bases agree with TRBD2. The CDR3 has 16 residues. V shed 4 bases and J 5 bases; nucleotides not matched to a gene: 9. Germline assignment: CDR1 ENHRY and CDR2 SYGVKD. CDR3 region: CAISAGAGVGTGELFF. The CDR3 DNA follows: TGTGCCATCAGTGCGGGAGCGGGAGTGGGTACCGGGGAGCTGTTTTTT.

V is TRBV28 and J is TRBJ2-7, with D perhaps matching TRBD1 (5 bases). CDR1 and CDR2 (germline): MDHEN, SYDVKM. The CDR3 consists of 13 residues. V lost 7 bases and J 2 bases, leaving 12 bases between the germline ends. The CDR3 DNA reads TGTGCCAGCATGTTTACAGGAGCCTACGAGCAGTACTTC. It codes for CASMFTGAYEQYF.

V and J are TRBV18 and TRBJ1-5; D gene unclear. The CDR3 sequence is 13 residues long. Germline CDR1 and CDR2: KGHSH and LQKENI. Deletions cut 5 bases from V and 6 bases from J, with 11 bases between. The CDR3 region is CASSEATSQPQHF. The DNA for the CDR3 is TGTGCCAGCTCAGAGGCCACGAGTCAGCCCCAGCATTTT.

The chain recombines TRBV29-1 with TRBJ1-1, with a weak D call TRBD1 (6 bases). Looked up from germline, CDR1 is SQVTM and CDR2 is ANQGSEA. The CDR3 contains 13 residues. V lost 7 bases to trimming and J lost 0 bases, with 12 bases between them. The CDR3 DNA is TGCAGCGGCAAAGACAGGCTGAACACTGAAGCTTTCTTT. Translation: CSGKDRLNTEAFF.

V gene TRBV9 combines with J gene TRBJ1-2; possibly TRBD1 for D (6 bases). The CDR3 sequence is 15 residues long. Trimming left V 0 bases short and J 3 bases short, with 12 bases between. CDR1 and CDR2 (germline): SGDLS, YYNGEE. CDR3 sequence (DNA): TGTGCCAGCAGCGTAGAGGGCAGGGGCTACTATGGCTACACCTTC. This encodes CASSVEGRGYYGYTF.